The clone carrying this T cell receptor beta chain has ten or more counts. What it recognizes is unknown. Making the TCR beta libraries involved quantitative 5'-RACE with molecular barcodes. Using its own MiXCR run on the 5' RACE reads, TCRdb lists one record per CDR3 protein. The profile covers around 27,000 distinct CDR3 sequences, with roughly 2.5% appearing a single time and 7.7% taken by the ten largest. The sample originates from a study of CD8 T cells in ankylosing spondylitis. Study-level findings and limits: Existing reports had already noted some motif variants in reactive arthritis synovial fluid and blood.

CDR3 length: 16 amino acids. The V gene end was trimmed by 4 bases and the J gene end by 5 bases; junction bases not matched to a gene: 11. Germline lookup yields CDR1 SGDLS and CDR2 YYNGEE. Input material: blood, either unsorted or a sorted T cell fraction (not recorded which). The clonotype comes from a female donor with ankylosing spondylitis or in good health (not recorded which). The chain combines TRBV9 with TRBJ2-2; 7 nucleotides match TRBD1. CDR3 sequence (DNA): TGTGCCAGCAGCCCTTGGTGGGACAGAAAAACCGGGGAGCTGTTTTTT. This encodes CASSPWWDRKTGELFF. Full variable domain (missing parts from reference TRBV9 and TRBJ2-2): DSGVTQTPKHLITATGQRVTLRCSPRSGDLSVYWYQQSLDQGLQFLIQYYNGEERAKGNILERFSAQQFPDLHSELNLSSLELGDSALYFCASSPWWDRKTGELFFGEGSRLTVL.